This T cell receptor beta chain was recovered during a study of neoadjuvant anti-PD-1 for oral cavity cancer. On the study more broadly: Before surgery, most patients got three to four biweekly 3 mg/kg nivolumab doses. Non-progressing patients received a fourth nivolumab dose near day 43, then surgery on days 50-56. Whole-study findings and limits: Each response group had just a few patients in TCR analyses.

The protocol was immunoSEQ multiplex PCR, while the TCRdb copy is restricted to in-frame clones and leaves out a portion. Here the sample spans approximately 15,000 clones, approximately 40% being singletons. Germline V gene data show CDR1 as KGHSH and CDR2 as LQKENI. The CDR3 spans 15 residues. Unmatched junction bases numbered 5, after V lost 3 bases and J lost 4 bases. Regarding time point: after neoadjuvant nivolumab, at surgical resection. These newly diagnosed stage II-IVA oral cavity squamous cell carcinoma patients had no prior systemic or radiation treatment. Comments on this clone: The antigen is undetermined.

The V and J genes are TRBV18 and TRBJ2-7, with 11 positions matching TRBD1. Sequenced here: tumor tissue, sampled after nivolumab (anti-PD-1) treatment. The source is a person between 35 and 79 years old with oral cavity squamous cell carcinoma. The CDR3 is CASSPRTGGKYEQYF. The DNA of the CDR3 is TGTGCCAGCTCACCCCGGACAGGGGGCAAGTACGAGCAGTACTTC.